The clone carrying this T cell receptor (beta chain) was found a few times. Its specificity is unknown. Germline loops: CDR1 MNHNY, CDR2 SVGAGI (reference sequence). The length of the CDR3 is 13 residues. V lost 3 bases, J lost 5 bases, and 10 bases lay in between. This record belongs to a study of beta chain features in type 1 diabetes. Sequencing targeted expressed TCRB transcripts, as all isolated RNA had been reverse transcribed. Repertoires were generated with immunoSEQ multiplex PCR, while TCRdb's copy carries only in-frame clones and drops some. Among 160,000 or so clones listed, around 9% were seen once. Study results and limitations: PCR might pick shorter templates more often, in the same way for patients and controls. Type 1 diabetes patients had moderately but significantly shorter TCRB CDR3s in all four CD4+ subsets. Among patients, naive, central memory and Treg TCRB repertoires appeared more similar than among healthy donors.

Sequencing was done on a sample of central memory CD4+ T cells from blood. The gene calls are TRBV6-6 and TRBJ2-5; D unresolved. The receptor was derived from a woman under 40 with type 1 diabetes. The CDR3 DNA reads TGTGCCAGCAGTTATTACACCAGTGAGACCCAGTACTTC. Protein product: CASSYYTSETQYF.